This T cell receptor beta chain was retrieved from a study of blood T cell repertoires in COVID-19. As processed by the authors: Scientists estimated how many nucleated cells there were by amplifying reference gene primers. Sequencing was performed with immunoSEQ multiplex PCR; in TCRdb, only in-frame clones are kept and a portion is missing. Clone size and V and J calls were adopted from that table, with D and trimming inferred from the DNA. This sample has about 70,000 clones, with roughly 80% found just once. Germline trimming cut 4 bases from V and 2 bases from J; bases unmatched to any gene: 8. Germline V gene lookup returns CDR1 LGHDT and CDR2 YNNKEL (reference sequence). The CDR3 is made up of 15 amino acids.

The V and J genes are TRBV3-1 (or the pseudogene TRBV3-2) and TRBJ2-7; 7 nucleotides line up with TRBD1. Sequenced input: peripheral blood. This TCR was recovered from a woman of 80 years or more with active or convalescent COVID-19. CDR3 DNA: TGTGCCAGCAGCCTCGGGACAGAACGACCCTACGAGCAGTACTTC. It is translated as CASSLGTERPYEQYF.